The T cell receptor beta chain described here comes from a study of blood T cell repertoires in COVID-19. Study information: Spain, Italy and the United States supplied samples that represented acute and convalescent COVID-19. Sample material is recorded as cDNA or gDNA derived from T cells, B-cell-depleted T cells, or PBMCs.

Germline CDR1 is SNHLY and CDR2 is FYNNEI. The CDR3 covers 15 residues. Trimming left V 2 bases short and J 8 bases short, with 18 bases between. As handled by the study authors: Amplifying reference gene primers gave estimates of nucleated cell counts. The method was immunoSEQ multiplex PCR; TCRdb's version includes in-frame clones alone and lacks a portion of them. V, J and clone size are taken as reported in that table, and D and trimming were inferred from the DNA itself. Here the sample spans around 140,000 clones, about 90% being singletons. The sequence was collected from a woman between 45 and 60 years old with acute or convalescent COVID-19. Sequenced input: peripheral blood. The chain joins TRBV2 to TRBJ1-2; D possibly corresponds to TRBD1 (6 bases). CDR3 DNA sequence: TGTGCCAGCAGTGAATCTCTACAGGGTTGGAGCGGCTACACCTTC. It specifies CASSESLQGWSGYTF.